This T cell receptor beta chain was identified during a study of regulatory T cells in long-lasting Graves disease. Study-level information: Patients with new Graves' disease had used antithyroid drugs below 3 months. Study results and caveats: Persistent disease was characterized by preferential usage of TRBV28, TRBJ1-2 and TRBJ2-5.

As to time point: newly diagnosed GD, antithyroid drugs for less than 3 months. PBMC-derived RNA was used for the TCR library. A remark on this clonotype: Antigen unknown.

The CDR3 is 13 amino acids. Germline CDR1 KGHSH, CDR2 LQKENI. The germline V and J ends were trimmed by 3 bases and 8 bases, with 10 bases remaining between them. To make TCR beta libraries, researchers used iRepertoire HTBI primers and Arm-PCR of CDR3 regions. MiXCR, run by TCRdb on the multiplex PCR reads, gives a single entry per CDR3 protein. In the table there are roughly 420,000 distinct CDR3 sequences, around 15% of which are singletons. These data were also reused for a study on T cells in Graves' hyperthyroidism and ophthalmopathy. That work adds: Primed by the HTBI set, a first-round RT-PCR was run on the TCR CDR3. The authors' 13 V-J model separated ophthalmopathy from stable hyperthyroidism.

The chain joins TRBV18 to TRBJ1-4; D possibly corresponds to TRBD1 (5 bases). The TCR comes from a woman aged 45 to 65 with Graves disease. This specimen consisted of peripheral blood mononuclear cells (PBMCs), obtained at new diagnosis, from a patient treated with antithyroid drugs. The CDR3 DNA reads TGTGCCAGCTCACCTGACAGTTTAGAAAAACTGTTTTTT. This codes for CASSPDSLEKLFF.